This T cell receptor beta chain is drawn from a study of cytomegalovirus exposure and HLA in healthy donors. Study-level results: Later analysis suggested links between common viral pathogens and several top significant clusters. In a later analysis, across HLA loci, associated TCR counts were highest for DRB1, lowest for HLA-C. With high specificity and sensitivity, the classifier reportedly diagnosed cytomegalovirus status. Indistinguishable V segments such as TRBV6-2 and TRBV6-3 were excluded.

A word on this clone: The antigen is unknown.

It was with 60 Vbeta and 13 Jbeta primers that the PCR ran. Only in-frame clones appear in the TCRdb table, and some are missing; sequencing was by immunoSEQ multiplex PCR. The sample comprises 70,000 to 100,000 clones, more than 75% of which are singletons, and around 25% rests with the top ten. Trimming took 4 bases from V and 1 from J; bases not matched to a gene: 7. The germline V gene has CDR1 MNHEY and CDR2 SMNVEV (reference sequence). This CDR3 comprises 17 residues. Sequencing was done on a sample of PBMCs. This sequence was found in a woman aged 45-65 years in good health and CMV-seropositive. The chain is built from TRBV27 and TRBJ2-1; TRBD2 matches 10 bases. CDR3 sequence: CASSSYRSGGSYNEQFF. In DNA, the CDR3 is TGTGCCAGCAGTTCCTACCGTAGCGGGGGGTCCTACAATGAGCAGTTCTTC.